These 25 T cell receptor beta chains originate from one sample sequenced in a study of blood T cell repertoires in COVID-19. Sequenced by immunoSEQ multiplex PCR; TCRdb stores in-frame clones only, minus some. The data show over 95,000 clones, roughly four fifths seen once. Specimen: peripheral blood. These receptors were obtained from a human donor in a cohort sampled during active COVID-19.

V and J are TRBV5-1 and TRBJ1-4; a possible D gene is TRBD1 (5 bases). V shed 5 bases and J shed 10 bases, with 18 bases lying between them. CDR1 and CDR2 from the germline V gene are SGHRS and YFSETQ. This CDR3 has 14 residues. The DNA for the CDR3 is TGCGCCAGCAGGCGGGGGGAGGACGGAGGAAAACTGTTTTTT. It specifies CASRRGEDGGKLFF.

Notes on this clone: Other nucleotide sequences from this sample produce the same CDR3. CDR3 loop: CASSSQGYEQYF. The CDR3 DNA is TGTGCCAGCAGCTCGCAGGGCTACGAGCAGTACTTC. The chain joins TRBV11-2 to TRBJ2-7, with D maybe TRBD1 (5 bases). The CDR3 extends over 12 amino acids. The V end was cut by 4 bases, the J end by 3 bases, with 7 bases between. The germline V gene encodes CDR1 SGHAT and CDR2 FQNNGV.

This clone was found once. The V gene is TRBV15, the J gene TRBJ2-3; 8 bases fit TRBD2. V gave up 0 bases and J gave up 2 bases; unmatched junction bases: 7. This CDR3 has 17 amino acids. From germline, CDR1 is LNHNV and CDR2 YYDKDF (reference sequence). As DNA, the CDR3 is TGTGCCACCAGCAGAGAGGGAGCGGGAGCTCACACAGATACGCAGTATTTT. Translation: CATSREGAGAHTDTQYF.

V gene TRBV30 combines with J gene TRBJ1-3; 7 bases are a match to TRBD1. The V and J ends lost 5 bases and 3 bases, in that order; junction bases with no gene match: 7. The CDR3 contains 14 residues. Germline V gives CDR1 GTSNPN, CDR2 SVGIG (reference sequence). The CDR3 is CAWGLQGIGNTIYF. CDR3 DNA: TGTGCCTGGGGCCTACAGGGGATTGGAAACACCATATATTTT.

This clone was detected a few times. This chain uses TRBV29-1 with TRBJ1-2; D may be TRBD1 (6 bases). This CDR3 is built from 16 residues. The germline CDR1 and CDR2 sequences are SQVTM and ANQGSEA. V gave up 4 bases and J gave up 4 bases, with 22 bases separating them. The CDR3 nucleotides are TGCAGCGTTGCGAAGGTTGGGGGCGCTTATACCTATGGCTACACCTTC. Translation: CSVAKVGGAYTYGYTF.

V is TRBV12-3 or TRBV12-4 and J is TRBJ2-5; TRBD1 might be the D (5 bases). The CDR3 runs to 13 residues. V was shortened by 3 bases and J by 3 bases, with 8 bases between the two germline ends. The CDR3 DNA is TGTGCCAGCAGTTTTCCGACAGAAGAGACCCAGTACTTC. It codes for CASSFPTEETQYF.

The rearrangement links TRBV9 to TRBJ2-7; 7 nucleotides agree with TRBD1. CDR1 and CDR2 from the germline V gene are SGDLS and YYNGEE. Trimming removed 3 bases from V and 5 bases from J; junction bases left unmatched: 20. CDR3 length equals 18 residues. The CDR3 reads CASSATDRVGTSYNEQYF. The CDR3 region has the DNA TGTGCCAGCAGCGCCACAGACAGGGTCGGAACTTCTTACAACGAGCAGTACTTC.

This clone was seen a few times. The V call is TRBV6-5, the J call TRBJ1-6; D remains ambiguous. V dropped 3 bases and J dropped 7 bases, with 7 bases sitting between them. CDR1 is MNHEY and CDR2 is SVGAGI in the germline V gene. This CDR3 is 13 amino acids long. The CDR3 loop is CASSYALNSPLHF. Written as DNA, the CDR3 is TGTGCCAGCAGTTATGCGTTGAATTCACCCCTCCACTTT.

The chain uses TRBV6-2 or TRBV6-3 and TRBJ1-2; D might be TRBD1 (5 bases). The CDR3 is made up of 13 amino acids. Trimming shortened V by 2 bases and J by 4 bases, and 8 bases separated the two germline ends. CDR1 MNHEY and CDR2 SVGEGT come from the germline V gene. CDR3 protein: CASSYARAYGYTF. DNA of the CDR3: TGTGCCAGCAGTTACGCCAGGGCCTATGGCTACACCTTC.

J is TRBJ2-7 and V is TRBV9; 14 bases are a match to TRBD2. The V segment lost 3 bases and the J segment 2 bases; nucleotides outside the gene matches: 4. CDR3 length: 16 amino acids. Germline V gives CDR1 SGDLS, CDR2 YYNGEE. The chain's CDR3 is CASSEGTSGRPYEQYF. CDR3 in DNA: TGTGCCAGCAGCGAAGGGACTAGCGGGAGACCCTACGAGCAGTACTTC.

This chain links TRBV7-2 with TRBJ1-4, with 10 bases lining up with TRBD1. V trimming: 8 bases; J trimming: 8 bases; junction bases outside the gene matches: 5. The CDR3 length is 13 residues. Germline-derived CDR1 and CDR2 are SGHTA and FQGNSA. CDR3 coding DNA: TGTGCCAGCCGGACAGGGGGAGGAGAAAAACTGTTTTTT. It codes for CASRTGGGEKLFF.

CDR3 DNA sequence: TGTGCCAGCTCACAAGCTGCAACTAATGAAAAACTGTTTTTT. The encoded protein is CASSQAATNEKLFF. This sequence joins TRBV18 and TRBJ1-4; no firm D call. This CDR3 is built from 14 residues. CDR1 is KGHSH, CDR2 LQKENI, per germline. V was pared by 4 bases and J by 0 bases, with 6 bases between.

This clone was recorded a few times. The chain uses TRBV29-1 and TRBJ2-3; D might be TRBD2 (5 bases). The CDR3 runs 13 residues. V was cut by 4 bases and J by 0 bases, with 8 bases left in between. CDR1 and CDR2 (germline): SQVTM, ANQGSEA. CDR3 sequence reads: CSVAGVSTDTQYF. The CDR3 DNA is TGCAGCGTTGCCGGGGTTAGCACAGATACGCAGTATTTT.

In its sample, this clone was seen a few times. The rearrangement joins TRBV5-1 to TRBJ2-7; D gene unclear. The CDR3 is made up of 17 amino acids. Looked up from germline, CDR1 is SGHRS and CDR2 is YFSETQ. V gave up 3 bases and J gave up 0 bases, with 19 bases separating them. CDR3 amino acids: CASSSGGFSHSSYEQYF. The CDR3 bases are TGCGCCAGCAGCTCCGGTGGGTTCAGCCACAGCTCCTACGAGCAGTACTTC.

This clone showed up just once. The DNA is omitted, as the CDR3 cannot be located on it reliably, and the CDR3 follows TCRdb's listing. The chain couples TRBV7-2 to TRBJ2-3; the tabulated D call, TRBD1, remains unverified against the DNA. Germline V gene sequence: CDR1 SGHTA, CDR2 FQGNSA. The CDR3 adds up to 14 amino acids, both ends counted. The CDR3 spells CASSFGQGAGVRYF.

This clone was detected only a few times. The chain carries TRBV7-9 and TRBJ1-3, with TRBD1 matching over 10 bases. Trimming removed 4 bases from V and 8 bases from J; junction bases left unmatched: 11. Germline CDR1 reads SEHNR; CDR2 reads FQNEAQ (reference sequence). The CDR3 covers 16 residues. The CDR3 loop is CASSWIYRDRGDTIYF. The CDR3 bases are TGTGCCAGCAGCTGGATTTACCGGGACAGGGGAGACACCATATATTTT. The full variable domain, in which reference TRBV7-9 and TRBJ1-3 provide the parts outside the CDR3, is DTGVSQNPRHKITKRGQNVTFRCDPISEHNRLYWYRQTLGQGPEFLTYFQNEAQLEKSRLLSDRFSAERPKGSFSTLEIQRTEQGDSAMYLCASSWIYRDRGDTIYFGEGSWLTVV.

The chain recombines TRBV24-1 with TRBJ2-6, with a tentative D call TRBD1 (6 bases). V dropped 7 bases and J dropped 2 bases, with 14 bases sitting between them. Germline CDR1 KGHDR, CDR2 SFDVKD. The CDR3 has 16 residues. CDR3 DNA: TGTGCCACCAGCGACAGGATACAGACTGGGGCCAACGTCCTGACTTTC. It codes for CATSDRIQTGANVLTF.

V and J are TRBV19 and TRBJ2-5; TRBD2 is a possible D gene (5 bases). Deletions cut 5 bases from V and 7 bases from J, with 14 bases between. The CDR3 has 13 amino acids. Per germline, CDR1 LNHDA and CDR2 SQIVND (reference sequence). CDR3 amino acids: CASSWQDRGTQYF. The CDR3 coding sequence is TGTGCCAGTAGTTGGCAGGACCGGGGGACCCAGTACTTC.

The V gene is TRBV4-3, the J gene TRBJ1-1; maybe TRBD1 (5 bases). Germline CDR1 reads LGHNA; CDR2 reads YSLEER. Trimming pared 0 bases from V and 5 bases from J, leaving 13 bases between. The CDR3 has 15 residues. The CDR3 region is CASSQDPGRDTEAFF. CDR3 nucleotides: TGCGCCAGCAGCCAAGATCCGGGCAGGGATACTGAAGCTTTCTTT.

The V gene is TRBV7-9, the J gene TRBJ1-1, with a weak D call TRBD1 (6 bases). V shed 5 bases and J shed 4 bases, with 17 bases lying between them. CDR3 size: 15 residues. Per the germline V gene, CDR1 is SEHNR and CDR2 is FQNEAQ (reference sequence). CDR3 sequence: CASSPANRVATEAFF. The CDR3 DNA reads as TGTGCCAGCAGCCCCGCAAACAGGGTAGCCACTGAAGCTTTCTTT.

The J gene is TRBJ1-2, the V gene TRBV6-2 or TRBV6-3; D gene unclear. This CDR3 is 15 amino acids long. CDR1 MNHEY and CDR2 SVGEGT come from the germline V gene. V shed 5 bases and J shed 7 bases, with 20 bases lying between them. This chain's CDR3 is CASSPAARPWSGYTF. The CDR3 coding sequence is TGTGCCAGCAGTCCGGCCGCGAGGCCCTGGAGTGGCTACACCTTC.

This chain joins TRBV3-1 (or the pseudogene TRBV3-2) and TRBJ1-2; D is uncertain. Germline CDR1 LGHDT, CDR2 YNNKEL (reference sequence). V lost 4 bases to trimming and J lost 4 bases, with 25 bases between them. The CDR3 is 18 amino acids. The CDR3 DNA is TGTGCCAGCAGCCCTTTAATTGCAAGAGGGCCGACGGGCTATGGCTACACCTTC. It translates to CASSPLIARGPTGYGYTF.

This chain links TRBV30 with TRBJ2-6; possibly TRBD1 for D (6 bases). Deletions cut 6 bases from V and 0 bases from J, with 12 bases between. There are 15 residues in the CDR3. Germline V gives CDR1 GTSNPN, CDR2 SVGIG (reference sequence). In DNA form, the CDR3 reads TGTGCCTGCCAGGGGAACAGCTCTGGGGCCAACGTCCTGACTTTC. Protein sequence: CACQGNSSGANVLTF.

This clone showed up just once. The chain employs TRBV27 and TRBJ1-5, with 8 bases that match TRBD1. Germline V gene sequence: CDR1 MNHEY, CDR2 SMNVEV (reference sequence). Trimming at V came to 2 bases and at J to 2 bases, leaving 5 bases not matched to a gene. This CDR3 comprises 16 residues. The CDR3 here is CASSLGAGGRNQPQHF. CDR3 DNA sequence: TGTGCCAGCAGTTTAGGGGCAGGGGGCCGCAATCAGCCCCAGCATTTT.

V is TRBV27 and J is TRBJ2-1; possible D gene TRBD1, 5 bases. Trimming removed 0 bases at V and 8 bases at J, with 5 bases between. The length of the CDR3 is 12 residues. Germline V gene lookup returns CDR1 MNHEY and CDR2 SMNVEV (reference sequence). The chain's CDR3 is CASSLSGHEQFF. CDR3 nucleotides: TGTGCCAGCAGTTTATCGGGGCATGAGCAGTTCTTC.